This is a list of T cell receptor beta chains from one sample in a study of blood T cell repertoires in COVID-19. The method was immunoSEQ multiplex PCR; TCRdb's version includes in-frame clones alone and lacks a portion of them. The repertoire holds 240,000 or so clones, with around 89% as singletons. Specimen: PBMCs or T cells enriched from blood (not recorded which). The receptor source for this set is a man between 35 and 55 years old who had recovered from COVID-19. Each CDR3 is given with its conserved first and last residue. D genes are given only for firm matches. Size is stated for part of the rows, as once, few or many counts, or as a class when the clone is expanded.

CDR3 DNA: TGTGCCAGCAGCCCGGACAGGGGGCTTGAAAAACTGTTTTTT
CDR3 protein: CASSPDRGLEKLFF
D gene: TRBD1
J gene: TRBJ1-4
V gene: TRBV4-2
clone size: once

CDR3 DNA: TGTGCCAGTAGTACCCGACAGGGAAGACACACCATATATTTT
CDR3 protein: CASSTRQGRHTIYF
D gene: TRBD1
J gene: TRBJ1-3
V gene: TRBV19
clone size: NA

CDR3 DNA: TGTGCCAGCAGTCTTGGAGACACTGAAGCTTTCTTT
CDR3 protein: CASSLGDTEAFF
D gene: NA
J gene: TRBJ1-1
V gene: TRBV2
clone size: NA

CDR3 DNA: TGTGCCAGCAGTACGTTAAAGGGGGTTGGCACTGAAGCTTTCTTT
CDR3 protein: CASSTLKGVGTEAFF
D gene: NA
J gene: TRBJ1-1
V gene: TRBV28
clone size: NA

CDR3 DNA: TGTGCCAGCAGTCACACAGGGGGACATGTGTGGACTGAAGCTTTCTTT
CDR3 protein: CASSHTGGHVWTEAFF
D gene: TRBD1
J gene: TRBJ1-1
V gene: TRBV27
clone size: NA

CDR3 DNA: TGCGCCAGCAGCCTCACGGGACAGGGCCATATTGGGGAGCAGTACTTC
CDR3 protein: CASSLTGQGHIGEQYF
D gene: TRBD1
J gene: TRBJ2-7
V gene: TRBV5-1
clone size: NA

CDR3 DNA: TGTGCCAGCACCGCGACAGGGTCAGTCTCCTACGAGCAGTACTTC
CDR3 protein: CASTATGSVSYEQYF
D gene: TRBD1
J gene: TRBJ2-7
V gene: TRBV28
clone size: NA

CDR3 DNA: TGTGCCAGCGGAGCGGGGTCCTACAATGAGCAGTTCTTC
CDR3 protein: CASGAGSYNEQFF
D gene: TRBD2
J gene: TRBJ2-1
V gene: TRBV7-3
clone size: NA

CDR3 DNA: TGTGCCAGCAGTTTATTTCTAGCGGACAATGAGCAGTTCTTC
CDR3 protein: CASSLFLADNEQFF
D gene: TRBD2
J gene: TRBJ2-1
V gene: TRBV28
clone size: NA

CDR3 DNA: TGTGCCAGCAGCCAAGATGAAGGACACCGTCCCTATGGCTACACCTTC
CDR3 protein: CASSQDEGHRPYGYTF
D gene: NA
J gene: TRBJ1-2
V gene: TRBV4-2
clone size: NA

CDR3 DNA: TGTGCCACCAGTGATTATGGGGGCCGTGGCTACACCTTC
CDR3 protein: CATSDYGGRGYTF
D gene: NA
J gene: TRBJ1-2
V gene: TRBV24-1
clone size: NA

CDR3 DNA: TGTGCCACCAGCAGAGATTTTCGGGACAGGGTTTTCTACGAGCAGTACTTC
CDR3 protein: CATSRDFRDRVFYEQYF
D gene: TRBD1
J gene: TRBJ2-7
V gene: TRBV15
clone size: NA

CDR3 DNA: TGTGCCAGCAGCTTAGTCGGAAGGGGGCAAATCTCTGGAAACACCATATATTTT
CDR3 protein: CASSLVGRGQISGNTIYF
D gene: TRBD1
J gene: TRBJ1-3
V gene: TRBV7-8
clone size: NA

CDR3 DNA: TGTGCCAGCAGCCAAAAGACAGGGGTTATTGGTGGAACATCTGGAAACACCATATATTTT
CDR3 protein: CASSQKTGVIGGTSGNTIYF
D gene: TRBD1
J gene: TRBJ1-3
V gene: TRBV3-1/TRBV3-2
clone size: NA

CDR3 DNA: TGCGCCAGCAGTGAGAAGGGGACCCCGGGACTAGCAACTAATGAAAAACTGTTTTTT
CDR3 protein: CASSEKGTPGLATNEKLFF
D gene: NA
J gene: TRBJ1-4
V gene: TRBV10-2
clone size: NA

CDR3 DNA: TGTGCCAGCTCATCCTCAGATACAGCCTACGAGCAGTACTTC
CDR3 protein: CASSSSDTAYEQYF
D gene: NA
J gene: TRBJ2-7
V gene: TRBV18
clone size: NA

CDR3 DNA: TGTGCCAGCAGCCACGGGACTAGCGGGACTGAGCAGTTCTTC
CDR3 protein: CASSHGTSGTEQFF
D gene: TRBD2
J gene: TRBJ2-1
V gene: TRBV27
clone size: NA

CDR3 DNA: TGCAGCGTTGAAGCTGGACCTCAGGGGTACGAGCAGTACTTC
CDR3 protein: CSVEAGPQGYEQYF
D gene: NA
J gene: TRBJ2-7
V gene: TRBV29-1
clone size: NA

CDR3 DNA: TGTGCCAGCAGCCCCTACGGGGAAGGCTCACCCCTCCACTTT
CDR3 protein: CASSPYGEGSPLHF
D gene: NA
J gene: TRBJ1-6
V gene: TRBV14
clone size: NA

CDR3 DNA: TGCAGCGTTGAAGGGACTAGCTTACCAGATACGCAGTATTTT
CDR3 protein: CSVEGTSLPDTQYF
D gene: TRBD2
J gene: TRBJ2-3
V gene: TRBV29-1
clone size: NA

CDR3 DNA: TGTGCCAGCAGCTTAGAGGCTAGAAGCACAGATACGCAGTATTTT
CDR3 protein: CASSLEARSTDTQYF
D gene: NA
J gene: TRBJ2-3
V gene: TRBV7-3
clone size: NA

CDR3 DNA: TGTGCCAGTAGTATCCAGGGGCGAGTAGCTGTTGGTCACTATGGCTACACCTTC
CDR3 protein: CASSIQGRVAVGHYGYTF
D gene: NA
J gene: TRBJ1-2
V gene: TRBV19
clone size: NA

CDR3 DNA: TGTGCCAGTCAGGGGTACAATGAGCAGTTCTTC
CDR3 protein: CASQGYNEQFF
D gene: NA
J gene: TRBJ2-1
V gene: TRBV6-5
clone size: NA

CDR3 DNA: TGTGCCAGCTCACCACGGCAGGTGGGGAGTGCGACTGAAGCTTTCTTT
CDR3 protein: CASSPRQVGSATEAFF
D gene: NA
J gene: TRBJ1-1
V gene: TRBV18
clone size: NA

CDR3 DNA: TGTGCCAGTATGATGACAGGGTATATTTACAATGAGCAGTTCTTC
CDR3 protein: CASMMTGYIYNEQFF
D gene: TRBD1
J gene: TRBJ2-1
V gene: TRBV19
clone size: once

CDR3 DNA: TGTGCCAGCAGCGGTACAGGGGCCAGCTATGGCTACACCTTC
CDR3 protein: CASSGTGASYGYTF
D gene: TRBD1
J gene: TRBJ1-2
V gene: TRBV5-5
clone size: NA

CDR3 DNA: TGTGCCAGCAGCTTCGCAGGGACAGGGGAGCAGTTCTTC
CDR3 protein: CASSFAGTGEQFF
D gene: TRBD1
J gene: TRBJ2-1
V gene: TRBV7-3
clone size: NA

CDR3 DNA: TGCGCCAGCAGCCTTGGGACAGGGCCACGGGGTTCACCCCTCCACTTT
CDR3 protein: CASSLGTGPRGSPLHF
D gene: TRBD1
J gene: TRBJ1-6
V gene: TRBV5-1
clone size: NA

CDR3 DNA: TGTGCCAGTAGTACGGTGGCGGGACAGGGGCACGAGCAGTACTTC
CDR3 protein: CASSTVAGQGHEQYF
D gene: TRBD1
J gene: TRBJ2-7
V gene: TRBV19
clone size: once

CDR3 DNA: TGTGCCAGCACAGGGTACAATGAGCAGTTCTTC
CDR3 protein: CASTGYNEQFF
D gene: NA
J gene: TRBJ2-1
V gene: TRBV6-5
clone size: NA

CDR3 DNA: TGTGCCACCAGTGATTCTGGACAGAAATCCTACGAGCAGTACTTC
CDR3 protein: CATSDSGQKSYEQYF
D gene: NA
J gene: TRBJ2-7
V gene: TRBV24-1
clone size: NA

CDR3 DNA: TGCAGCGTTGGGCAGGGGGACGAGCAGTACTTC
CDR3 protein: CSVGQGDEQYF
D gene: TRBD1
J gene: TRBJ2-7
V gene: TRBV29-1
clone size: NA

CDR3 DNA: TGTGCCAGCAGCGACCCCCCCAACAGCCCTAACTATGGCTACACCTTC
CDR3 protein: CASSDPPNSPNYGYTF
D gene: NA
J gene: TRBJ1-2
V gene: TRBV9
clone size: NA

CDR3 DNA: TGTGCCAGCAGCCAAGACGCTAGCGGGCCACACAATGAGCAGTTCTTC
CDR3 protein: CASSQDASGPHNEQFF
D gene: TRBD2
J gene: TRBJ2-1
V gene: TRBV3-1/TRBV3-2
clone size: NA

CDR3 DNA: TGTGCCAGCACTCCGACAGGGTCTCGTGGCAATCAGCCCCAGCATTTT
CDR3 protein: CASTPTGSRGNQPQHF
D gene: TRBD1
J gene: TRBJ1-5
V gene: TRBV27
clone size: NA

CDR3 DNA: TGTGCCAGCAGTGTCGATCAGGGAGATACGCAGTATTTT
CDR3 protein: CASSVDQGDTQYF
D gene: NA
J gene: TRBJ2-3
V gene: TRBV6-4
clone size: NA

CDR3 DNA: TGTGCCAGCCTCTTTAGGGTAGCGGACCAAGAGACCCAGTACTTC
CDR3 protein: CASLFRVADQETQYF
D gene: NA
J gene: TRBJ2-5
V gene: TRBV2
clone size: NA

CDR3 DNA: TGTGCCAGTAGTATGCGGAGTTCTGGGGCCAACGTCCTGACTTTC
CDR3 protein: CASSMRSSGANVLTF
D gene: NA
J gene: TRBJ2-6
V gene: TRBV19
clone size: NA

CDR3 DNA: TGTGCCAGCAGCTTAGAGGGCTCCGCGAACACTGAAGCTTTCTTT
CDR3 protein: CASSLEGSANTEAFF
D gene: NA
J gene: TRBJ1-1
V gene: TRBV11-2
clone size: NA

CDR3 DNA: TGTGCTAGCAGCGTTGACAGGGTTAGCGAGCAGTACTTC
CDR3 protein: CASSVDRVSEQYF
D gene: TRBD1
J gene: TRBJ2-7
V gene: TRBV7-7
clone size: NA

CDR3 DNA: TGCGCCAGCAGCCAAGACGGGATCGAGCGGGCAGATACGCAGTATTTT
CDR3 protein: CASSQDGIERADTQYF
D gene: NA
J gene: TRBJ2-3
V gene: TRBV4-3
clone size: NA

CDR3 DNA: TGTGCCAGCAGCCGGGGACTAGCGGGAGTTGTATTTTACGAGCAGTACTTC
CDR3 protein: CASSRGLAGVVFYEQYF
D gene: TRBD2
J gene: TRBJ2-7
V gene: TRBV7-2
clone size: NA

CDR3 DNA: TGCAGTGCTAGAATGTGGTTCGGAGCTTTCTTT
CDR3 protein: CSARMWFGAFF
D gene: NA
J gene: TRBJ1-1
V gene: TRBV20-1
clone size: many

CDR3 DNA: TGTGCCAGCAGCCTAACAGGGGGCAAGTACACTGAAGCTTTCTTT
CDR3 protein: CASSLTGGKYTEAFF
D gene: TRBD1
J gene: TRBJ1-1
V gene: TRBV7-9
clone size: once

CDR3 DNA: TGCGCCAGCAGCTTACCCCTGACTAGCGAGAGCACAGATACGCAGTATTTT
CDR3 protein: CASSLPLTSESTDTQYF
D gene: TRBD2
J gene: TRBJ2-3
V gene: TRBV5-1
clone size: NA

CDR3 DNA: TGTGCCAGCACTCCGGACAGGGGAGGCTACAATGAGCAGTTCTTC
CDR3 protein: CASTPDRGGYNEQFF
D gene: TRBD1
J gene: TRBJ2-1
V gene: TRBV2
clone size: NA

CDR3 DNA: TGTGCCACCAGTGATCAATCCAGGACACCCAAAGAGGGCAATCAGCCCCAGCATTTT
CDR3 protein: CATSDQSRTPKEGNQPQHF
D gene: NA
J gene: TRBJ1-5
V gene: TRBV24-1
clone size: NA

CDR3 DNA: TGTGCCAGCAGTGGGGGGGGACAACGAACTAACTATGGCTACACCTTC
CDR3 protein: CASSGGGQRTNYGYTF
D gene: NA
J gene: TRBJ1-2
V gene: TRBV6-1
clone size: NA

CDR3 DNA: TGTGCCAGCAGTTTATCGGTGGTAGCGGGAGGGACCTACAATGAGCAGTTCTTC
CDR3 protein: CASSLSVVAGGTYNEQFF
D gene: TRBD2
J gene: TRBJ2-1
V gene: TRBV27
clone size: NA

CDR3 DNA: TGTGCCAGCAGCCCCCAGGGGGCAGGAAATTCACCCCTCCACTTT
CDR3 protein: CASSPQGAGNSPLHF
D gene: TRBD1
J gene: TRBJ1-6
V gene: TRBV9
clone size: once

CDR3 DNA: TGTGCCAGCAGAGAGGGGTGGGACAGGGATGAAAAACTGTTTTTT
CDR3 protein: CASREGWDRDEKLFF
D gene: TRBD1
J gene: TRBJ1-4
V gene: TRBV6-5
clone size: NA

CDR3 DNA: TGTGCCAGCAGCCCCGCGGACAGGGCCTACGAGCAGTACTTC
CDR3 protein: CASSPADRAYEQYF
D gene: TRBD1
J gene: TRBJ2-7
V gene: TRBV5-8
clone size: NA

CDR3 DNA: TGCGCCAGCAGCTTTACGACCAATAATTTGAGGGGCTACACCTTC
CDR3 protein: CASSFTTNNLRGYTF
D gene: NA
J gene: TRBJ1-2
V gene: TRBV5-1
clone size: NA

CDR3 DNA: TGTGCCAGCAGCCCCGAGAGAAAAGGGCCCGGGACAGGGGCTTACGGGGAGCTGTTTTTT
CDR3 protein: CASSPERKGPGTGAYGELFF
D gene: TRBD1
J gene: TRBJ2-2
V gene: TRBV4-2
clone size: NA